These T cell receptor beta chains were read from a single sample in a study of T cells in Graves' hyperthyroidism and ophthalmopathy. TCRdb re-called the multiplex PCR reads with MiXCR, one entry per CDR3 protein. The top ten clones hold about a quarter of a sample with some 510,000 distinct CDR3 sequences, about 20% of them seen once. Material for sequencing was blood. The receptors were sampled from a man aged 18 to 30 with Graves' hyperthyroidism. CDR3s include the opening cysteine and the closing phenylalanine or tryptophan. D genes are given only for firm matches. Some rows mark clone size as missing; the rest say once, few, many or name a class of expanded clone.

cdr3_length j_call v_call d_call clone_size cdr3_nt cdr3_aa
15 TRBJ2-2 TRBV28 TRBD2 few TGTGCCAGCACCGGTACTAGCGGAATAACCGGGGAGCTGTTTTTT CASTGTSGITGELFF
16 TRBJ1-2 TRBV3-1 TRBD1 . TGTGCCAGCAGCCATTCTGACAGGGACTCTGACTATGGCTACACCTTC CASSHSDRDSDYGYTF
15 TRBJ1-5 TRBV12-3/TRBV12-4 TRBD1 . TGTGCCAGCAGTTCTTACTCGGCAGGGGGCCAGCCCCAGCATTTT CASSSYSAGGQPQHF
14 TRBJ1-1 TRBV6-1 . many TGTGCCAGCAGCCCTCTTACAGGGATTGCTGAAGCTTTCTTT CASSPLTGIAEAFF
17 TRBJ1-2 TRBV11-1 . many TGTGCCAGCAGCTTTAAACCAGGGCCCGGAATGGCCTATGGCTACACCTTC CASSFKPGPGMAYGYTF
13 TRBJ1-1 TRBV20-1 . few TGCAGTACTTTTGCGGCTTTGAACACTGAAGCTTTCTTT CSTFAALNTEAFF
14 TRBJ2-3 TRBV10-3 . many TGTGCCACGTACCAACTTGTAGAATCAGATACGCAGTATTTT CATYQLVESDTQYF
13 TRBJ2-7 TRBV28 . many TGTGCCAGCAGTACCCTGAACCTCTACGAGCAGTACTTC CASSTLNLYEQYF
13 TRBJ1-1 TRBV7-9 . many TGTGCCAGCAGGGCGTCGGCCAACACTGAAGCTTTCTTT CASRASANTEAFF
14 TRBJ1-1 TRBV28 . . TGTGCCAGCAGTGAGGGGGGGCTTAGGGCTGAAGCTTTCTTT CASSEGGLRAEAFF
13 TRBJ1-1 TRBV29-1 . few TGCAGCGTTCCTTTTTCGATGAACACTGAAGCTTTCTTT CSVPFSMNTEAFF
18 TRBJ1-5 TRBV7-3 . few TGTGCCAGCAGCTTAATGCCCCGCGCACAGGAGATTAATCAGCCCCAGCATTTT CASSLMPRAQEINQPQHF
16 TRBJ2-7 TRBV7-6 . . TGTGCCAGCAGCCGAACTGTCGGACAGGGACTAAGCGAGCAGTACTTC CASSRTVGQGLSEQYF
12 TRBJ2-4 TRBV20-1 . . TGCAGTGCCCAGGGTGGGAGCAACATTCAGTACTTC CSAQGGSNIQYF
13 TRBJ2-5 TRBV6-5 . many TGTGCCAGCAGCCGCAGGGTACTAGGGACCCAGTACTTC CASSRRVLGTQYF
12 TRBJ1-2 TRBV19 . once TGTGCCAGTAGTATTAGGTTGGATGGCTACACCTTC CASSIRLDGYTF
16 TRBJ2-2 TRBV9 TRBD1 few TGTGCCAGCAGCGTAGTTGGGACAGGGGCCACCGGGGAGCTGTTTTTT CASSVVGTGATGELFF
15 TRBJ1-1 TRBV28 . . TGTGCCAGCAGTTTTCCCCTCGCGGGGGGCACTGAAGCTTTCTTT CASSFPLAGGTEAFF
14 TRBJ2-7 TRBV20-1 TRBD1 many TGCAGTGCTACCGGGCCCAGGGGGAGCAACGAGCAGTACTTC CSATGPRGSNEQYF
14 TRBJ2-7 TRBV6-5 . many TGTGCCAGCAGTTTCTACTCCCCTCCCCGCGAGCAGTACTTC CASSFYSPPREQYF
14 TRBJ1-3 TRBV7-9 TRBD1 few TGTGCCAGCAGCGGGACAGGTTTTGGAAACACCATATATTTT CASSGTGFGNTIYF
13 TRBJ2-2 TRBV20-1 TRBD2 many TGCAGTGCTCAGCGGGGGTACACCGGGGAGCTGTTTTTT CSAQRGYTGELFF
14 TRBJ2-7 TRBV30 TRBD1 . TGTGCCTGGACAGCCGGACAGGGGCGGCGCGAGCAGTACTTC CAWTAGQGRREQYF
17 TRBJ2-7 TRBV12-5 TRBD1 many TGTGCTAGTGGAGGACAGGGAGGCTTCCCGAGGGCCTACGAGCAGTACTTC CASGGQGGFPRAYEQYF
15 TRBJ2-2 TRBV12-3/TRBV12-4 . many TGTGCCAGCAGTTTGCGGCTAACGAACACCGGGGAGCTGTTTTTT CASSLRLTNTGELFF
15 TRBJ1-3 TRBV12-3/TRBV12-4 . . TGTGCCAGCAGAGATCGGACCCGATCTGAAAACACCATATATTTT CASRDRTRSENTIYF
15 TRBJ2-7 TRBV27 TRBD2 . TGTGCCAGCAGTTTATCGGCTAGCGGGATCTACGAGCAGTACTTC CASSLSASGIYEQYF
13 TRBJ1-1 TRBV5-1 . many TGCGCCAGCAGCTTGGGGCAGCGAGGTGAAGCTTTCTTT CASSLGQRGEAFF
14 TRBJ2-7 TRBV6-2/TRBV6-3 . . TGTGCCAGCAGCCAAAAGGGGCTCTTCTACGAGCAGTACTTC CASSQKGLFYEQYF
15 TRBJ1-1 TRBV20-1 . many TGCAGTGCTCCCTCCGCCACAGCCTTTAACACTGAAGCTTTCTTT CSAPSATAFNTEAFF
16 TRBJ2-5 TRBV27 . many TGTGCCAGCAGTCCCACCCGGCCTAACCTCTCGAAGACCCAGTACTTC CASSPTRPNLSKTQYF
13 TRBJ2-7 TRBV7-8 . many TGTGCCAGCAGCTTAGACAGGGTGCGGGAGCAGTACTTC CASSLDRVREQYF
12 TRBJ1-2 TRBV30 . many TGTGCCTGGCGCCGAAGGGACGGAGGCTACACCTTC CAWRRRDGGYTF
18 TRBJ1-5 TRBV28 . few TGTGCCAGCAGTTTGCGGAACAGGTTAACAGTTAGCAATCAGCCCCAGCATTTT CASSLRNRLTVSNQPQHF
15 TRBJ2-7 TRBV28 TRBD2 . TGTGCCAGCAGCCCGCCGGGACTAGCGGAGGACGAGCAGTACTTC CASSPPGLAEDEQYF
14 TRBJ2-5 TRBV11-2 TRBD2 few TGTGTCAGCAGCCTAGGCGGGAGGGGAGAGACCCAGTACTTC CVSSLGGRGETQYF
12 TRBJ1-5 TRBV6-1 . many TGTGCCAGCAGCCAGGGTGGCCAGCCCCAGCATTTT CASSQGGQPQHF
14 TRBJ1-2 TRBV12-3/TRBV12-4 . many TGTGCCAGCAGTTTAGGTCAGGGGAAATTTGGCTACACCTTC CASSLGQGKFGYTF
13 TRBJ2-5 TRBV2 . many TGTGCCAGCGGACCCGCCCTTCAAGAGACCCAGTACTTC CASGPALQETQYF
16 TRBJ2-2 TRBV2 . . TGTGCCAGCGCGTCAACGTCGGGAGCGAACACCGGGGAGCTGTTTTTT CASASTSGANTGELFF
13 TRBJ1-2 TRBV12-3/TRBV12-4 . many TGTGCCAGCAGTCCTATAATTTACTATGGCTACACCTTC CASSPIIYYGYTF
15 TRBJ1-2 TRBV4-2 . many TGTGCCAGCAGCCAAGGTACTAACAGCTTGTATGGCTACACCTTC CASSQGTNSLYGYTF
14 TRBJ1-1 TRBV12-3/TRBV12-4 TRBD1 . TGTGCCAGCAAACTAGACAGGGACCACCGTGAAGCTTTCTTT CASKLDRDHREAFF
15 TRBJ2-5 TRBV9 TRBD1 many TGTGCCAGCAGCCTTCGGGACAGGGTTCAAGAGACCCAGTACTTC CASSLRDRVQETQYF
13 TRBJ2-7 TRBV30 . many TGTGCCTGGAGTTTGGACACCACCTACGAGCAGTACTTC CAWSLDTTYEQYF
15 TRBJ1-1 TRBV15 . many TGTGCCACCAGCAGAGGAGGCAGTAGTATGGCTGAAGCTTTCTTT CATSRGGSSMAEAFF